This T cell receptor (beta chain) was recorded in a study of CD8+ T cells in alopecia areata. On the study more broadly: Tofacitinib administration to treated patients was oral, at 5 to 10 mg twice daily. Study conclusions and caveats: Shared TCR sequences were less clear between patients than in mice, possibly partly from HLA diversity.

The CDR3 spans 12 residues. V was trimmed by 4 bases and J by 10 bases, leaving 12 bases between them. Germline V gives CDR1 SEHNR, CDR2 FQNEAQ (reference sequence). Isolated RNA was reverse transcribed into cDNA used as the sequencing template. Here immunoSEQ multiplex PCR was the method, and the copy in TCRdb shows in-frame clones only, minus some. The top ten clones hold 11% of a sample with about 170,000 clones, less than 75% of them seen once. This clone has only one observation. The antigen is not known. The sequence was obtained from a human donor with alopecia areata. This specimen was CD8+ T cells sorted from blood, taken at week 0. V gene TRBV7-9 combines with J gene TRBJ2-3, with a possible D match to TRBD1 (6 bases). The CDR3 protein is CASSSHRDPQYF. The CDR3 DNA is TGTGCCAGCAGCTCTCACAGGGATCCGCAGTATTTT. Full variable domain (outside the CDR3, taken from reference TRBV7-9 and TRBJ2-3): DTGVSQNPRHKITKRGQNVTFRCDPISEHNRLYWYRQTLGQGPEFLTYFQNEAQLEKSRLLSDRFSAERPKGSFSTLEIQRTEQGDSAMYLCASSSHRDPQYFGPGTRLTVL.